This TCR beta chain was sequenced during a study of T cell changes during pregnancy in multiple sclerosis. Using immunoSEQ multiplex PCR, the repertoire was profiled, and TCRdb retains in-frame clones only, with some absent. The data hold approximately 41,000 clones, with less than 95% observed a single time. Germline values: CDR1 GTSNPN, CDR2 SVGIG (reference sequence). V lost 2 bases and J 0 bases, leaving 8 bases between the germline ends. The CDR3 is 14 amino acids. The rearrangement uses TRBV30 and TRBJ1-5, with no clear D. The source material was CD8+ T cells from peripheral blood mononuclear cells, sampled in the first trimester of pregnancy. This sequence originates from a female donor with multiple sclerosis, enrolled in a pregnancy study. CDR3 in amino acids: CAWSLRASNQPQHF. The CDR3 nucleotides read TGTGCCTGGAGTCTGAGGGCTAGCAATCAGCCCCAGCATTTT.